The T cell receptor (beta chain) under discussion was sequenced for a study of tumor-infiltrating lymphocytes in glioblastoma multiforme. The table lists this clonotype with a few counts. Its target is not known. Points from the study as a whole: No surface-marker sorting into functional T cell subtypes was done.

TCRB libraries came from RNA via three nested multiplex PCR rounds. One entry per CDR3 protein, called by TCRdb with MiXCR from the multiplex PCR reads. The profile covers almost 20,000 distinct CDR3 sequences, with about two thirds appearing a single time and about 18% taken by the ten largest. Trimming shortened V by 8 bases and J by 5 bases, and 3 bases separated the two germline ends. The CDR3 is 10 amino acids. Per the germline V gene, CDR1 is SGHAT and CDR2 is FQNNGV. The chain links TRBV11-2 to TRBJ2-2; unclear D gene. This clonotype was obtained from a male donor with glioblastoma. The source material was peripheral blood. The CDR3 DNA reads TGTGCCAGCCCTACCGGGGAGCTGTTTTTT. It encodes CASPTGELFF.